A single sample is the source of the 27 T cell receptor beta chains below, sequenced in a study of identifying expanded T cells in peripheral blood. Data came from immunoSEQ multiplex PCR; TCRdb stores just in-frame clones and leaves some out. This sample yields around 100,000 clones, of which roughly 87% are seen a single time; approximately 17% belongs to the top ten. Sequencing was carried out using blood. The receptors shown here come from a person between 18 and 75 years old in good health.

About this clone: Relative to the germline gene, one junction end is altered; a read error may explain this. The chain uses TRBV6-5 and TRBJ1-2, with D unresolved. Germline CDR1 MNHEY, CDR2 SVGAGI. The CDR3 length is 15 residues. CDR3 coding DNA: TGTGCCAGCTCCTCAGTTGCTAGCGGACCGTCAAGCTACGCCTTC. This sequence encodes CASSSVASGPSSYAF.

CDR3 nucleotide sequence: TGCGCCAGCAGCCAAGCTACAGGCAGGGGGTACGAGCAGTACTTC. Its translation: CASSQATGRGYEQYF. This chain uses TRBV4-3 with TRBJ2-7; 7 positions agree with TRBD1. The germline V gene has CDR1 LGHNA and CDR2 YSLEER. The V and J ends lost 1 base and 4 bases, in that order; junction bases with no gene match: 7. This CDR3 contains 15 residues.

The chain uses TRBV1 and TRBJ1-4. TRBV1 is an annotated pseudogene. The CDR3 loop spans 14 amino acids. CDR3 nucleotides: TGCACCAGCAGCCAACCCGACGGGAGGGAAAAACTGTTTTTT. It specifies CTSSQPDGREKLFF.

As concerns this clone: A read error may produce the germline difference seen at one junction end. The chain has TRBV5-1 and TRBJ2-3; 10 nucleotides match TRBD2. CDR1 and CDR2 from the germline V gene are SGHRS and YFSETQ. The CDR3 sequence is 15 residues long. The CDR3 DNA sequence: TGCGCCAGCAGTCCACTAGCGGGGAGCAGAGATACGCAGTATTTT. Encoded protein: CASSPLAGSRDTQYF.

The rearrangement links TRBV7-4 to TRBJ2-5; no firm D call. Looked up from germline, CDR1 is SGHVT and CDR2 is SQSDAQ. The CDR3 has 12 amino acids. V was cut by 5 bases and J by 7 bases, with 11 bases left in between. CDR3 nucleotide sequence: TGTGCCAGCAGCCCCCCGCTGGGGACCCAGTACTTC. This codes for CASSPPLGTQYF.

The chain links TRBV7-2 to TRBJ1-4; 7 nucleotides align to TRBD1. The V and J ends lost 3 bases and 8 bases, in that order; junction bases with no gene match: 6. Germline V gene sequence: CDR1 SGHTA, CDR2 FQGNSA. There are 14 residues in the CDR3. In nucleotides, the CDR3 is TGTGCCAGCAGCTTCCGACAGGGATACGAAAAACTGTTTTTT. As protein: CASSFRQGYEKLFF.

The rearrangement uses TRBV19 and TRBJ2-3; 7 bases map to TRBD2. The junction had 10 bases not matched to a gene; V was cut back by 6 bases and J by 7 bases. Germline V gene sequence: CDR1 LNHDA, CDR2 SQIVND (reference sequence). The CDR3 spans 14 residues. CDR3 in amino acids: CASRTSETSHTQYF. In DNA, the CDR3 is TGTGCCAGTAGAACTAGCGAGACTTCCCATACGCAGTATTTT.

The rearrangement uses TRBV6-5 and TRBJ1-1; no definite D call. The germline V gene has CDR1 MNHEY and CDR2 SVGAGI. The CDR3 has 13 amino acids. The V and J ends lost 6 bases and 1 base respectively, with 9 bases between them. The chain's CDR3 is CASSLVRNTEAFF. The CDR3 DNA reads TGTGCCAGCAGCCTGGTAAGGAACACTGAAGCTTTCTTT.

V gene TRBV20-1 combines with J gene TRBJ2-4; tentative D call: TRBD2 (6 bases). Per the germline V gene, CDR1 is DFQATT and CDR2 is SNEGSKA (reference sequence). V was cut by 4 bases and J by 6 bases, with 7 bases left in between. The CDR3 sequence is 11 residues long. The CDR3 here is CSATGGNIQYF. CDR3 nucleotide sequence: TGCAGTGCTACCGGGGGAAACATTCAGTACTTC.

The chain carries TRBV25-1 and TRBJ1-2, with TRBD1 as a possible D gene (6 bases). V was clipped by 2 bases and J by 8 bases, with 15 bases between them. Germline assignment: CDR1 MGHDK and CDR2 SYGVNS. The CDR3 runs to 14 residues. The DNA of the CDR3 is TGTGCCAGCAGTGAACGGCCCCCCAGGGGAGGCTACACCTTC. It encodes CASSERPPRGGYTF.

The gene calls are TRBV11-2 and TRBJ2-5; 9 nucleotides match TRBD2. Germline CDR1 is SGHAT and CDR2 is FQNNGV. Trimming took 1 base from V and 0 from J; bases not matched to a gene: 9. The CDR3 totals 18 residues. Here the CDR3 reads CASSLVSLAGQHQETQYF. CDR3 coding DNA: TGTGCCAGCAGCTTAGTAAGTCTAGCGGGACAGCACCAAGAGACCCAGTACTTC. The variable domain in full, with the rest retrieved from reference TRBV11-2 and TRBJ2-5, is EAGVAQSPRYKIIEKRQSVAFWCNPISGHATLYWYQQILGQGPKLLIQFQNNGVVDDSQLPKDRFSAERLKGVDSTLKIQPAKLEDSAVYLCASSLVSLAGQHQETQYFGPGTRLLVL.

This clone is a singleton in its sample. The chain uses TRBV7-2 and TRBJ2-7, with 11 bases fitting TRBD1. From germline, CDR1 is SGHTA and CDR2 FQGNSA. With V trimmed by 5 bases and J by 0 bases, 9 bases remained unmatched. CDR3 length equals 17 residues. The CDR3 sequence: CASSRRTGGRASYEQYF. The CDR3 DNA follows: TGTGCCAGCAGCCGGAGGACAGGGGGCAGGGCCTCCTACGAGCAGTACTTC.

CDR3 sequence reads: CASSKGPAGAPGRDPYEQYF. The CDR3 coding sequence is TGTGCCAGCAGCAAAGGTCCGGCGGGGGCCCCAGGACGAGATCCCTACGAGCAGTACTTC. The chain joins TRBV21-1 to TRBJ2-7; the table's D call TRBD2 went unverified against the DNA. TRBV21-1 is shown as a pseudogene. The CDR3 has 20 amino acids.

The V call is TRBV15, the J call TRBJ2-2, with 16 nucleotides matching TRBD2. Germline CDR1 LNHNV, CDR2 YYDKDF (reference sequence). J was trimmed by 5 bases and V by 6 bases; bases with no gene match: 0. The CDR3 covers 15 residues. CDR3 in DNA: TGTGCCACCAGGGGACTAGCGGGGGGGACCGGGGAGCTGTTTTTT. Translated, it gives CATRGLAGGTGELFF.

The V and J genes are TRBV6-5 and TRBJ1-1; D remains ambiguous. Germline V gene sequence: CDR1 MNHEY, CDR2 SVGAGI. V lost 4 bases and J lost 0, with 12 bases in between. The CDR3 spans 15 residues. The CDR3 loop reads CASSSIGLMNTEAFF. The CDR3 DNA reads TGTGCCAGCAGTTCTATCGGGCTCATGAACACTGAAGCTTTCTTT.

V gene TRBV11-1 combines with J gene TRBJ2-1; 7 bases fit TRBD2. V was clipped by 4 bases and J by 5 bases; unmatched bases: 8. The germline gives CDR1 SGHAT, CDR2 FQDESV (reference sequence). This CDR3 spans 15 amino acids. In nucleotides, the CDR3 is TGTGCCAGCAGCTCCTCCTCGGGGGGAAACAATGAGCAGTTCTTC. The encoded protein is CASSSSSGGNNEQFF.

In this sample, this clone turned up a few times. The chain recombines TRBV6-5 with TRBJ2-4, with 7 bases that match TRBD1. There are 12 residues in the CDR3. Germline values: CDR1 MNHEY, CDR2 SVGAGI. J gave up 10 bases and V 6 bases, and 6 bases lay outside the gene matches. DNA of the CDR3: TGTGCCAGCAGCCCTACGACAGGGATTCAGTACTTC. Its translation is CASSPTTGIQYF.

The genes are TRBV9 and TRBJ2-7; D not resolved. The germline V and J ends were trimmed by 4 bases and 1 base, with 12 bases remaining between them. CDR1 and CDR2 (germline): SGDLS, YYNGEE. The CDR3 is made up of 14 amino acids. The CDR3 sequence is CASSFLTRSYEQYF. CDR3 nucleotides: TGTGCCAGCAGCTTTCTGACAAGATCCTACGAGCAGTACTTC.

This clone has more than one count but fewer than ten. The chain has TRBV7-9 and TRBJ1-2; D ambiguous. Germline lookup yields CDR1 SEHNR and CDR2 FQNEAQ (reference sequence). Trimming removed 1 base from V and 5 bases from J, with 8 bases in between. The CDR3 sequence is 13 residues long. This chain's CDR3 is CASSLGRAYGYTF. In DNA, the CDR3 is TGTGCCAGCAGCTTAGGACGGGCTTATGGCTACACCTTC.

This rearrangement joins TRBV6-5 to TRBJ1-2; TRBD1 might be the D (5 bases). This CDR3 comprises 13 residues. V was shortened by 6 bases and J by 1 base, with 9 bases between the two germline ends. Germline V lookup: CDR1 MNHEY, CDR2 SVGAGI. The CDR3 sequence: CASRAGGNYGYTF. CDR3 nucleotide sequence: TGTGCCAGCAGGGCGGGGGGTAACTATGGCTACACCTTC.

This chain connects TRBV7-6 to TRBJ1-1; tentatively, D is TRBD1 (5 bases). CDR1 is SGHVS and CDR2 is FNYEAQ in the germline V gene. CDR3 size: 14 residues. V was cut by 6 bases and J by 4 bases, with 15 bases left in between. DNA for the CDR3: TGTGCCAGCAGTCAGGGAGTCGGCGTCACTGAAGCTTTCTTT. Translating it yields CASSQGVGVTEAFF.

The chain combines TRBV10-2 with TRBJ2-7; the D is unclear. The CDR3 totals 14 residues. V was clipped by 4 bases and J by 3 bases, with 13 bases between them. Germline lookup yields CDR1 WSHSY and CDR2 SAAADI. In DNA, the CDR3 is TGCGCCAGCAGTGCCCTGGGCAGTAACTACGAGCAGTACTTC. It encodes CASSALGSNYEQYF.

V and J are TRBV5-6 and TRBJ2-3, with 9 nucleotides matching TRBD1. Germline V gene sequence: CDR1 SGHDT, CDR2 YYEEEE. The V gene end was trimmed by 5 bases and the J gene end by 2 bases; junction bases not matched to a gene: 12. CDR3 length: 17 residues. Here the CDR3 DNA reads TGTGCCAGCAGTCCGGACAGGGGCCTTACATTCACAGATACGCAGTATTTT. Translated, it gives CASSPDRGLTFTDTQYF.

The genes are TRBV30 and TRBJ1-2; TRBD1 agrees at 7 bases. Per germline, CDR1 GTSNPN and CDR2 SVGIG (reference sequence). V lost 4 bases, J lost 8 bases, and 13 bases stayed unmatched. The CDR3 runs 14 residues. The CDR3 sequence is CAWNAIDRVWGYTF. For the CDR3, the DNA is TGTGCCTGGAACGCAATCGACAGGGTCTGGGGCTACACCTTC.

This chain connects TRBV7-2 to TRBJ1-2; no firm D call. V lost 3 bases and J 5 bases, leaving 10 bases between the germline ends. The CDR3 length is 13 residues. Germline CDR1 SGHTA, CDR2 FQGNSA. CDR3 loop: CASSLGGKYGYTF. CDR3 coding DNA: TGTGCCAGCAGCTTGGGCGGAAAATATGGCTACACCTTC.

The chain uses TRBV7-2 and TRBJ2-1; unclear D gene. The CDR3 length is 13 residues. The germline V gene encodes CDR1 SGHTA and CDR2 FQGNSA. V was pared by 1 base and J by 8 bases, with 9 bases between. As DNA, the CDR3 is TGTGCCAGCAGCTTAGATGTAGTCGATGAGCAGTTCTTC. It codes for CASSLDVVDEQFF.

This rearrangement joins TRBV2 to TRBJ2-7; D is unresolved. V shed 11 bases and J shed 2 bases, with 19 bases lying between them. The CDR3 covers 14 residues. Germline V lookup: CDR1 SNHLY, CDR2 FYNNEI. The CDR3 reads CASQHQASTYEQYF. DNA of the CDR3: TGTGCCTCCCAACACCAGGCTTCGACCTACGAGCAGTACTTC.